A selection of T cell receptor beta chains follows, all from one sample in a study of blood T cell repertoires in COVID-19. Clones were read by immunoSEQ multiplex PCR, and TCRdb kept only the in-frame ones, dropping some. The table has approximately 220,000 clones, 86% seen once. Sample: PBMCs or T cells enriched from blood (not recorded which). Receptors were obtained from a woman in her forties with acute COVID-19. CDR3s include the opening cysteine and the closing phenylalanine or tryptophan. The D gene is left open where the match is weak. Clone size is given for some rows only: seen once, a few or many times, or a class if the clone is expanded.

length,D,size,V,J,CDR3,DNA
20,NA,NA,TRBV3-1/TRBV3-2,TRBJ1-3,CASSPTHPQGNRISGNTIYF,TGTGCCAGCAGCCCCACCCACCCACAGGGCAATCGAATCTCTGGAAACACCATATATTTT
14,NA,NA,TRBV5-1,TRBJ2-6,CASRSGFGANVLTF,TGCGCCAGCAGGTCGGGTTTTGGGGCCAACGTCCTGACTTTC
13,NA,NA,TRBV11-2,TRBJ1-1,CASRYSGSTEAFF,TGTGCCAGCAGGTATTCAGGGTCCACTGAAGCTTTCTTT
16,NA,NA,TRBV25-1,TRBJ2-3,CASTSSKFADTDTQYF,TGTGCCAGCACCTCCTCGAAGTTTGCGGACACAGATACGCAGTATTTT
14,NA,NA,TRBV3-1/TRBV3-2,TRBJ2-5,CASSPRRGAETQYF,TGTGCCAGCAGCCCCCGCAGGGGGGCTGAGACCCAGTACTTC
13,NA,NA,TRBV19,TRBJ1-2,CASRGTGNYGYTF,TGTGCCAGTCGGGGGACTGGTAACTATGGCTACACCTTC
17,NA,NA,TRBV14,TRBJ1-1,CASSQDNVWGRSTEAFF,TGTGCCAGCAGCCAAGATAACGTGTGGGGCAGGAGCACTGAAGCTTTCTTT
17,TRBD1,once,TRBV27,TRBJ1-1,CASSPRDRGLMNTEAFF,TGTGCCAGCAGTCCAAGGGACAGGGGGCTAATGAACACTGAAGCTTTCTTT
10,TRBD1,NA,TRBV20-1,TRBJ2-1,CSASRDSQFF,TGCAGTGCTAGCCGGGACAGTCAGTTCTTC
14,NA,NA,TRBV6-5,TRBJ1-5,CASSSSRGVQPQHF,TGTGCCAGCAGTTCCTCTCGGGGGGTTCAGCCCCAGCATTTT
14,TRBD1,NA,TRBV19,TRBJ1-4,CASSPGTGAEKLFF,TGTGCCAGTAGTCCCGGGACAGGGGCTGAAAAACTGTTTTTT
15,TRBD1,NA,TRBV5-1,TRBJ1-1,CASRPGTGLWTEAFF,TGCGCCAGCAGACCCGGGACAGGGCTTTGGACTGAAGCTTTCTTT
11,NA,few,TRBV20-1,TRBJ1-1,CSARAQGPAFF,TGCAGTGCTAGAGCACAGGGACCAGCTTTCTTT
15,NA,NA,TRBV7-3,TRBJ2-3,CASSSSGISTDTQYF,TGTGCCAGCAGCTCATCCGGGATTAGCACAGATACGCAGTATTTT
17,NA,NA,TRBV21-1,TRBJ2-2,CASSLPVRGVNTGELFF,TGTGCCAGCAGCCTCCCGGTTCGGGGGGTGAACACCGGGGAGCTGTTTTTT
13,NA,once,TRBV20-1,TRBJ1-4,CSASLGAREKLFF,TGCAGTGCTAGTTTGGGGGCGCGAGAAAAACTGTTTTTT
12,NA,NA,TRBV12-3/TRBV12-4,TRBJ1-2,CASTQSGLGYTF,TGTGCCAGCACCCAATCGGGTTTAGGCTACACCTTC
16,NA,NA,TRBV4-1,TRBJ2-3,CASSQAVRGSTDTQYF,TGCGCCAGCAGCCAGGCGGTAAGGGGGAGCACAGATACGCAGTATTTT
15,NA,NA,TRBV19,TRBJ1-1,CASSITGTPIYEAFF,TGTGCCAGTAGTATTACCGGGACACCCATCTATGAAGCTTTCTTT